This T cell receptor (beta chain) came from a study of T cell changes during pregnancy in multiple sclerosis. Produced via immunoSEQ multiplex PCR; TCRdb's table is partial and in-frame only. There are about 70,000 clones in the sample; about 93% occur only once, and 1.1% to 1.5% lies in the top ten. This clone was detected a few times. The sequencing used peripheral blood, collected in the third trimester of pregnancy. The sequence derives from a female donor in good health, enrolled as a control in a pregnancy study.

CDR3 sequence reads: CATSTTLDRGNSPLHF. CDR3 nucleotide sequence: TGTGCCACCAGCACAACGTTGGACAGGGGTAATTCACCCCTCCACTTT. The chain couples TRBV15 to TRBJ1-6; 9 nucleotides match TRBD1. CDR3 size: 16 residues. Trimming removed 4 bases from V and 6 bases from J; junction bases left unmatched: 7. Looked up from germline, CDR1 is LNHNV and CDR2 is YYDKDF (reference sequence). Supplemented by reference TRBV15 and TRBJ1-6, the full variable domain reads DAMVIQNPRYQVTQFGKPVTLSCSQTLNHNVMYWYQQKSSQAPKLLFHYYDKDFNNEADTPDNFQSRRPNTSFCFLDIRSPGLGDTAMYLCATSTTLDRGNSPLHFGNGTRLTVT.